The rows below give T cell receptor beta chains drawn from one sample of a study of blood T cell repertoires in COVID-19. TCRdb's copy holds only in-frame clones and misses some; the assay was immunoSEQ multiplex PCR. In the table there are approximately 220,000 clones, about nine tenths of which are singletons. Sequencing was done on a sample of PBMCs or T cells enriched from blood (not recorded which). The receptor set was obtained from a man aged 25-40 years who had recovered from COVID-19. Both conserved end residues are part of each CDR3. The order of the fields is CDR3 length, D gene, J gene, V gene, clone size, CDR3 DNA, CDR3 protein. A D gene is named only where the DNA matches it firmly. A row's size may be missing; if present it is once, few, many or a size class.

cdr3_length: 17; d_call: TRBD1; j_call: TRBJ1-2; v_call: TRBV28; clone_size: NA; cdr3_nt: TGTGCCAGCACCCAACTGCTCGGGACAGGACCTAACTATGGCTACACCTTC; cdr3_aa: CASTQLLGTGPNYGYTF
cdr3_length: 15; d_call: TRBD1; j_call: TRBJ1-2; v_call: TRBV3-1/TRBV3-2; clone_size: NA; cdr3_nt: TGTGCCAGCACCCCCCGGGACAGGGTGAACTATGGCTACACCTTC; cdr3_aa: CASTPRDRVNYGYTF
cdr3_length: 15; d_call: TRBD2; j_call: TRBJ2-1; v_call: TRBV6-2/TRBV6-3; clone_size: NA; cdr3_nt: TGTGCCAGCAGTCAACTAGCGGTCTCCTACAATGAGCAGTTCTTC; cdr3_aa: CASSQLAVSYNEQFF
cdr3_length: 13; d_call: NA; j_call: TRBJ1-1; v_call: TRBV12-3/TRBV12-4; clone_size: NA; cdr3_nt: TGTGCCAGCGCCTGGGGCGGGAACACTGAAGCTTTCTTT; cdr3_aa: CASAWGGNTEAFF
cdr3_length: 16; d_call: NA; j_call: TRBJ2-1; v_call: TRBV19; clone_size: NA; cdr3_nt: TGTGCCAGTAGTATATCCTTAACAGCGGCCTGGAATGAGCAGTTCTTC; cdr3_aa: CASSISLTAAWNEQFF
cdr3_length: 14; d_call: TRBD1; j_call: TRBJ1-5; v_call: TRBV2; clone_size: NA; cdr3_nt: TGTGCCAGCAAGAGACAGGGGGATAATCAGCCCCAGCATTTT; cdr3_aa: CASKRQGDNQPQHF
cdr3_length: 15; d_call: NA; j_call: TRBJ1-2; v_call: TRBV9; clone_size: once; cdr3_nt: TGTGCCAGCAGCGTAGCCTTGGACACGGAGGGTGGCTACACCTTC; cdr3_aa: CASSVALDTEGGYTF
cdr3_length: 11; d_call: NA; j_call: TRBJ1-6; v_call: TRBV4-1; clone_size: NA; cdr3_nt: TGCGCCAGCAGCCAAGGGTCTACCCTCCACTTT; cdr3_aa: CASSQGSTLHF
cdr3_length: 16; d_call: NA; j_call: TRBJ1-2; v_call: TRBV5-1; clone_size: NA; cdr3_nt: TGCGCCAGCAGCCTGCGCGGGGCAGGGAGCGGCTATGGCTACACCTTC; cdr3_aa: CASSLRGAGSGYGYTF
cdr3_length: 12; d_call: NA; j_call: TRBJ1-2; v_call: TRBV28; clone_size: few; cdr3_nt: TGTGCCAGCAGTATAGAGGGCCGTGGCTACACCTTC; cdr3_aa: CASSIEGRGYTF
cdr3_length: 14; d_call: TRBD1; j_call: TRBJ1-1; v_call: TRBV6-5; clone_size: NA; cdr3_nt: TGTGCCAGCAGTTACACTAGACAGGGTGTTGAAGCTTTCTTT; cdr3_aa: CASSYTRQGVEAFF
cdr3_length: 19; d_call: TRBD1; j_call: TRBJ2-1; v_call: TRBV15; clone_size: NA; cdr3_nt: TGTGCCACCAGCAGGATCGGTTATTTACAGGGGATAAGCAAGAATGAGCAGTTCTTC; cdr3_aa: CATSRIGYLQGISKNEQFF
cdr3_length: 13; d_call: TRBD1; j_call: TRBJ2-7; v_call: TRBV28; clone_size: NA; cdr3_nt: TGTGCCAGCCGGACAGGGGGGACCTACGAGCAGTACTTC; cdr3_aa: CASRTGGTYEQYF
cdr3_length: 13; d_call: TRBD1; j_call: TRBJ2-2; v_call: TRBV12-3/TRBV12-4; clone_size: few; cdr3_nt: TGTGCCAGCAGTGTAACAGGGGTGGGGGAGCTGTTTTTT; cdr3_aa: CASSVTGVGELFF
cdr3_length: 16; d_call: NA; j_call: TRBJ2-1; v_call: TRBV7-6; clone_size: few; cdr3_nt: TGTGCCAGCAGCTTACGCCCCCTAGGGGCCCCTAATGAGCAGTTCTTC; cdr3_aa: CASSLRPLGAPNEQFF